This T cell receptor beta chain stems from a study of blood T cell repertoires in COVID-19. TCRdb keeps only in-frame clones here, not all; method: immunoSEQ multiplex PCR. Of some 48,000 clones detected, 70% to 90% appear once; the ten largest clones hold 3% to 3.5%. This clone appeared a single time. The CDR3 consists of 13 residues. Germline V lookup: CDR1 SGHTA, CDR2 FQGNSA. Trimming pared 4 bases from V and 7 bases from J, leaving 8 bases between. This clonotype originated in a man in his fifties with active COVID-19. The specimen sequenced was peripheral blood. J is TRBJ1-6 and V is TRBV7-2, with no clear D. In DNA, the CDR3 is TGTGCCAGCAGCTCCCTAGGCAATTCACCCCTCCACTTT. The encoded protein is CASSSLGNSPLHF.